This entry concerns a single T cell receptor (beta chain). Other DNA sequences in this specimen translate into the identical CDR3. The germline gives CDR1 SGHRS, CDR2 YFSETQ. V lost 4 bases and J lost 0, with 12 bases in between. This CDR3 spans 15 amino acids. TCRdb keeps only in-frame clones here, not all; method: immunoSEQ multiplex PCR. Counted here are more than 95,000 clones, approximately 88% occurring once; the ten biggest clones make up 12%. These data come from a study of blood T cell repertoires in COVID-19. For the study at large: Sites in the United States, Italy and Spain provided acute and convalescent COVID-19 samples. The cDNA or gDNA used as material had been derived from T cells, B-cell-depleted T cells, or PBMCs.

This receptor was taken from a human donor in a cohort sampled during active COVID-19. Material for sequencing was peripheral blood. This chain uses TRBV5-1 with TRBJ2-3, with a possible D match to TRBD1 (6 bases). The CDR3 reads CASSDGTPSTDTQYF. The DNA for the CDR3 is TGCGCCAGCAGCGATGGGACACCTAGCACAGATACGCAGTATTTT.